The table lists the clone carrying this TCR beta chain with a few counts. This sample was taken from a study of blood T cells in healthy people across ages. Combining a sample-barcoded 5' primer with a J-beta primer mix, a second PCR ran for roughly 7 to 12 cycles. TCRdb recomputed calls from the 5' RACE reads with MiXCR, one row per CDR3 protein. The sample carries over a million distinct CDR3 sequences, approximately 38% recorded once. This CDR3 has 14 residues. Germline V gene lookup returns CDR1 KGHDR and CDR2 SFDVKD. V dropped 5 bases and J dropped 7 bases, with 14 bases sitting between them. V is TRBV24-1 and J is TRBJ2-4; the D is unclear. Specimen: blood. The source of this sequence is a woman in her late teens or twenties in good health. The CDR3 here is CATSGPTSSNIQYF. The CDR3 DNA follows: TGTGCCACCAGTGGGCCAACCTCCAGCAACATTCAGTACTTC.